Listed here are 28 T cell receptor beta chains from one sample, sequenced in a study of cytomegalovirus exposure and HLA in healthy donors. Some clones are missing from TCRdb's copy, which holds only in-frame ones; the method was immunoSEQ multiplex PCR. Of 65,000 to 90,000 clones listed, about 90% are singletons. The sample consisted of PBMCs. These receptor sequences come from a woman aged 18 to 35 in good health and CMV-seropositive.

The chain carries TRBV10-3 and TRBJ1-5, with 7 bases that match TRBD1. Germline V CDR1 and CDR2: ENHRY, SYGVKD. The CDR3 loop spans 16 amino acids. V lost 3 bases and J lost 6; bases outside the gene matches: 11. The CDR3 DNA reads TGTGCCATCAGTGAAGGGGGCGCAGGTTCAGTTCAGCCCCAGCATTTT. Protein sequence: CAISEGGAGSVQPQHF.

CDR3 nucleotide sequence: TGTGCCATCAGTGGGACCCGGGACTCTGAGCAGTACTTC. Its translation: CAISGTRDSEQYF. The J gene is TRBJ2-7, the V gene TRBV10-3; TRBD2 might be the D (6 bases). The CDR3 loop spans 13 amino acids. V was clipped by 4 bases and J by 7 bases, with 14 bases between them. Germline lookup yields CDR1 ENHRY and CDR2 SYGVKD.

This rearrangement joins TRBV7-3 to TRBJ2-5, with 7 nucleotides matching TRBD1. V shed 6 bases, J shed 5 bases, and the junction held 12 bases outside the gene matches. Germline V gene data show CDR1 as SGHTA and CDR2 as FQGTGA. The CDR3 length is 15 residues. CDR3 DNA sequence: TGTGCCAGCAGGAATGTTCGACAGGGTGTTGAGACCCAGTACTTC. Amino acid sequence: CASRNVRQGVETQYF.

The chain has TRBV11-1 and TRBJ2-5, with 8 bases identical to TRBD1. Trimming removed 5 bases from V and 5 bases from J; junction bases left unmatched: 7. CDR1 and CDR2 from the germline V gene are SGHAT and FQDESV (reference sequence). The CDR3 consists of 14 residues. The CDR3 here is CASSDQTGVETQYF. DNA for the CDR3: TGTGCCAGCAGCGACCAGACAGGGGTGGAGACCCAGTACTTC.

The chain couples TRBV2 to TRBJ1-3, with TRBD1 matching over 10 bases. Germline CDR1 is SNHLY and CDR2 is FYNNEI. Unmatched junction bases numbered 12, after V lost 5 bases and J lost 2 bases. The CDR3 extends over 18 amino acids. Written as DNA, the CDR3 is TGTGCCAGCAGTCGCCCCCTTGGACAGGGGGTAACTGGAAACACCATATATTTT. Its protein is CASSRPLGQGVTGNTIYF.

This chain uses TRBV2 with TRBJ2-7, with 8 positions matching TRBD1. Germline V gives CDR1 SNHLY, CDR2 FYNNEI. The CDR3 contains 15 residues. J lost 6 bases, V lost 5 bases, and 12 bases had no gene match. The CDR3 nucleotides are TGTGCCAGCAGTCGAAATACAGGGGGGACTTCCGAGCAGTACTTC. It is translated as CASSRNTGGTSEQYF. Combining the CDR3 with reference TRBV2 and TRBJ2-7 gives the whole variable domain EPEVTQTPSHQVTQMGQEVILRCVPISNHLYFYWYRQILGQKVEFLVSFYNNEISEKSEIFDDQFSVERPDGSNFTLKIRSTKLEDSAMYFCASSRNTGGTSEQYFGPGTRLTVT.

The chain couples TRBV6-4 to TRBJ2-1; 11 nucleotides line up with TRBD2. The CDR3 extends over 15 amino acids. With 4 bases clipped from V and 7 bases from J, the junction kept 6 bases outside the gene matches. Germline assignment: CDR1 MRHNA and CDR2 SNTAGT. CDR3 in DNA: TGTGCCAGCAGTGGAGGCCTAGCGGGAGGTAATGAGCAGTTCTTC. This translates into CASSGGLAGGNEQFF.

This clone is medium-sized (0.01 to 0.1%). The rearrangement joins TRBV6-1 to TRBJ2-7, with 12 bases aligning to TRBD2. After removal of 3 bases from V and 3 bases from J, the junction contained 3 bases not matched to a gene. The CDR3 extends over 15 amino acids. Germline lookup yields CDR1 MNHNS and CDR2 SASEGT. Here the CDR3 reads CASSDGLAGSYEQYF. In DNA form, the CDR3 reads TGTGCCAGCAGTGACGGACTAGCGGGAAGCTACGAGCAGTACTTC.

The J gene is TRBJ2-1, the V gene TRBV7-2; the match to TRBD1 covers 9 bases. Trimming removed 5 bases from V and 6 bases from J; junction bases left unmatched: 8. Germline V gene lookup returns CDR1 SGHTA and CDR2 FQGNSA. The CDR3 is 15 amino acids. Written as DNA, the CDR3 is TGTGCCAGCAGCAAAGCGGGGACAGGGCTCAATGAGCAGTTCTTC. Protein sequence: CASSKAGTGLNEQFF.

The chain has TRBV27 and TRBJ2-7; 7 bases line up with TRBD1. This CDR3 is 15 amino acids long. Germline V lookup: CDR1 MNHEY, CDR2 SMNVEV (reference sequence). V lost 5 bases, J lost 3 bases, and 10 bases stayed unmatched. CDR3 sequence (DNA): TGTGCCAGCAGTCCCTCCGGGACAGCATACTACGAGCAGTACTTC. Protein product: CASSPSGTAYYEQYF.

CDR3 sequence: CASSPNRARGPSYEQYF. The CDR3 region has the DNA TGTGCCAGCAGCCCCAATCGAGCGCGGGGGCCTTCCTACGAGCAGTACTTC. The chain combines TRBV5-8 with TRBJ2-7, with D perhaps TRBD2 (7 bases). The CDR3 has 17 residues. The V gene's germline CDR1 is SGHTS and CDR2 YDEGEE. Trimming shortened V by 4 bases and J by 1 base, and 21 bases separated the two germline ends. Drawing the rest from reference TRBV5-8 and TRBJ2-7, the complete variable domain is EAGVTQSPTHLIKTRGQQATLRCSPISGHTSVYWYQQALGLGLQFLLWYDEGEERNRGNFPPRFSGRQFPNYSSELNVNALELEDSALYLCASSPNRARGPSYEQYFGPGTRLTVT.

In DNA, the CDR3 is TGTGCCAGCAGTGGCGGGGGTTGGTCCACAGATACGCAGTATTTT. Protein sequence: CASSGGGWSTDTQYF. The V call is TRBV6-6, the J call TRBJ2-3; TRBD2 matches at 7 bases. In germline, CDR1 is MNHNY, CDR2 SVGAGI (reference sequence). With V trimmed by 5 bases and J by 2 bases, 7 bases remained unmatched. This CDR3 is built from 15 residues.

This CDR3 reads CASILSGGGTEAFF. For the CDR3, the DNA is TGTGCCAGCATACTTAGCGGGGGAGGGACTGAAGCTTTCTTT. This chain links TRBV2 with TRBJ1-1, with TRBD1 as a possible D gene (5 bases). Trimming pared 7 bases from V and 5 bases from J, leaving 17 bases between. The CDR3 has 14 residues. Germline V gene sequence: CDR1 SNHLY, CDR2 FYNNEI. The full variable domain, its missing parts supplied by reference TRBV2 and TRBJ1-1, is EPEVTQTPSHQVTQMGQEVILRCVPISNHLYFYWYRQILGQKVEFLVSFYNNEISEKSEIFDDQFSVERPDGSNFTLKIRSTKLEDSAMYFCASILSGGGTEAFFGQGTRLTVV.

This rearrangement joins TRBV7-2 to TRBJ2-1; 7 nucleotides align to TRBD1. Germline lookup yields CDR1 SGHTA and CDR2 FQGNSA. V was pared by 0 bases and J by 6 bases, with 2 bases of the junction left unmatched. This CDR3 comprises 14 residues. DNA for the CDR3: TGTGCCAGCAGCTTAGCGTCAGGGGGCAATGAGCAGTTCTTC. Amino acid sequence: CASSLASGGNEQFF.

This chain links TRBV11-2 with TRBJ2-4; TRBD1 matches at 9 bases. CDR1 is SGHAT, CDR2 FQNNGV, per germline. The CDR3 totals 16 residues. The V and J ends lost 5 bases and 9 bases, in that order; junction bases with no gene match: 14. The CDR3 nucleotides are TGTGCCAGCAGCACTCCGGGACAGGGCGCGAAGGGCATTCAGTACTTC. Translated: CASSTPGQGAKGIQYF.

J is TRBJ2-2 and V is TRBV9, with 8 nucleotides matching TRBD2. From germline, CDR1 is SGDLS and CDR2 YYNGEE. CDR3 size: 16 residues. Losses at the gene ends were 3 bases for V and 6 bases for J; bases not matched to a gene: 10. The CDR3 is CASSGSGNPIAGELFF. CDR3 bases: TGTGCCAGCAGCGGTAGCGGGAATCCTATCGCCGGGGAGCTGTTTTTT.

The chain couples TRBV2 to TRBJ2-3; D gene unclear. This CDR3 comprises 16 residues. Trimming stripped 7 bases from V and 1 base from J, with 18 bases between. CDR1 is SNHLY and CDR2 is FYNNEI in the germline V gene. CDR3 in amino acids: CASTYGFGQGTDTQYF. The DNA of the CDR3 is TGTGCCAGCACATATGGGTTTGGGCAAGGCACAGATACGCAGTATTTT.

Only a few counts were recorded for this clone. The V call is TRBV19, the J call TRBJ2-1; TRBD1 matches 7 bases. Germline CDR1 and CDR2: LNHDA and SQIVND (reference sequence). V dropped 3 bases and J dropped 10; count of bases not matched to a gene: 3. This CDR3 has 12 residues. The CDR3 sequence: CASSIGTAEQFF. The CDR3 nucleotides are TGTGCCAGTAGTATCGGGACAGCGGAGCAGTTCTTC.

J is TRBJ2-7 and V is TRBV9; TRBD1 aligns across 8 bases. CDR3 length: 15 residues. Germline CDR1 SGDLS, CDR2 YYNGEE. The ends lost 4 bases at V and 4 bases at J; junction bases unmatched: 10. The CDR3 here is CASSPPGRGLYEQYF. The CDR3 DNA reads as TGTGCCAGCAGCCCCCCTGGCAGGGGGCTGTACGAGCAGTACTTC. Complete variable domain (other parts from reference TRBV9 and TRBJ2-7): DSGVTQTPKHLITATGQRVTLRCSPRSGDLSVYWYQQSLDQGLQFLIQYYNGEERAKGNILERFSAQQFPDLHSELNLSSLELGDSALYFCASSPPGRGLYEQYFGPGTRLTVT.

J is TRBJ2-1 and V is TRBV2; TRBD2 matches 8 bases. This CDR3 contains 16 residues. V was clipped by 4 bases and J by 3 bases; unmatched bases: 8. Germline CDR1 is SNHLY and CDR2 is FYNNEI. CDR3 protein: CASSAPGGVVYNEQFF. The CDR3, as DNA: TGTGCCAGCAGTGCCCCGGGGGGGGTGGTCTACAATGAGCAGTTCTTC.

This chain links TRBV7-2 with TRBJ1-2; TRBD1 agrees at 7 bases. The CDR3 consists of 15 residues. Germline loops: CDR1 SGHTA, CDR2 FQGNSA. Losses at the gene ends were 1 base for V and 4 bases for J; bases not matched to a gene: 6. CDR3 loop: CASSLGGGAPYGYTF. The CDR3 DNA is TGTGCCAGCAGCTTAGGAGGGGGCGCCCCCTATGGCTACACCTTC.

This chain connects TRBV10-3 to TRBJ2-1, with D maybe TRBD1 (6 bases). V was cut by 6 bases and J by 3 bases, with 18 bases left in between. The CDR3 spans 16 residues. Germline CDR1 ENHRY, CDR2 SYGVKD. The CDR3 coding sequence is TGTGCCATCAGCGAAGGGGGATTGAAAATCTACAATGAGCAGTTCTTC. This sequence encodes CAISEGGLKIYNEQFF.

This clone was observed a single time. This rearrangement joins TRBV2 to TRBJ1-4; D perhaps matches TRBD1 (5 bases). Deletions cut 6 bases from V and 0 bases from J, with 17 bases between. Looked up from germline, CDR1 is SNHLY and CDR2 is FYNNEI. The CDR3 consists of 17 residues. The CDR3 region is CASRSTVATTTNEKLFF. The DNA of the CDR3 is TGTGCCAGCAGATCGACAGTCGCAACAACAACTAATGAAAAACTGTTTTTT.

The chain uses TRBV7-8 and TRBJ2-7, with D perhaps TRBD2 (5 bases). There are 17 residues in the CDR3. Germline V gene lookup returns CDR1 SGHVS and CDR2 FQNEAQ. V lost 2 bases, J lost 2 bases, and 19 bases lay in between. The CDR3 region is CASSLLNSGILTYEQYF. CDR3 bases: TGTGCCAGCAGCTTACTAAACTCCGGGATTCTAACCTACGAGCAGTACTTC.

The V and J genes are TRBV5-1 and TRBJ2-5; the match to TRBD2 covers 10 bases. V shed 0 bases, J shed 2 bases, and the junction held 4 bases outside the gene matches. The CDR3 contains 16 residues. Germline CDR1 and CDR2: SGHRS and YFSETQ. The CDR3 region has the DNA TGCGCCAGCAGCTTGGATAGCGGGGGGAGTCAAGAGACCCAGTACTTC. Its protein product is CASSLDSGGSQETQYF.

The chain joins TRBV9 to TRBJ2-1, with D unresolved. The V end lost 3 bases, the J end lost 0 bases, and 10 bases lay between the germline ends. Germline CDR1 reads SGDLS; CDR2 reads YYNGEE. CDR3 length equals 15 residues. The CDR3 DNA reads TGTGCCAGCAGCGGAAGAGGCGGCTCCTACAATGAGCAGTTCTTC. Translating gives CASSGRGGSYNEQFF.

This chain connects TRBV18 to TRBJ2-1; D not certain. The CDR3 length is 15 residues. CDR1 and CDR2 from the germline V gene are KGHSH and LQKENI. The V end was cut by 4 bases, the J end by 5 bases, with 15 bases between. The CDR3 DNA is TGTGCCAGCTCACGACGGGTCGAACCGAACAATGAGCAGTTCTTC. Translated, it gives CASSRRVEPNNEQFF.

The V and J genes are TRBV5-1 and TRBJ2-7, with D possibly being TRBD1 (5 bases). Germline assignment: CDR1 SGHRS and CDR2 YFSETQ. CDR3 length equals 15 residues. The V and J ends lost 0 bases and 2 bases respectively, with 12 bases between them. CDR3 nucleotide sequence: TGCGCCAGCAGCTTGGTCGTCGGACAAACCTACGAGCAGTACTTC. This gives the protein CASSLVVGQTYEQYF.